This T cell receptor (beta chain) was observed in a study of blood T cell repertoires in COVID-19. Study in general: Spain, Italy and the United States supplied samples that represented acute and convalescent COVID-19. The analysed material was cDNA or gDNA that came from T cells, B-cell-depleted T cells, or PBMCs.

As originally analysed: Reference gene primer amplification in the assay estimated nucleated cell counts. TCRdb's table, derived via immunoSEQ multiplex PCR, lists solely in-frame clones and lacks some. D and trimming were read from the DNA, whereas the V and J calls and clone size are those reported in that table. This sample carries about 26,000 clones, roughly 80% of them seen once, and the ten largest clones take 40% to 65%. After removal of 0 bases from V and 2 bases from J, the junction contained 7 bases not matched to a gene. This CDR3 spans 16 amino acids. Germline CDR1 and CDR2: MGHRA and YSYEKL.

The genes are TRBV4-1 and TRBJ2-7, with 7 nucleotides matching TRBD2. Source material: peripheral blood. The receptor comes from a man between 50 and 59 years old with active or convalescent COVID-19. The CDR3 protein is CASSQDWPGGTYEQYF. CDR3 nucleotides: TGCGCCAGCAGCCAAGACTGGCCGGGGGGAACCTACGAGCAGTACTTC.